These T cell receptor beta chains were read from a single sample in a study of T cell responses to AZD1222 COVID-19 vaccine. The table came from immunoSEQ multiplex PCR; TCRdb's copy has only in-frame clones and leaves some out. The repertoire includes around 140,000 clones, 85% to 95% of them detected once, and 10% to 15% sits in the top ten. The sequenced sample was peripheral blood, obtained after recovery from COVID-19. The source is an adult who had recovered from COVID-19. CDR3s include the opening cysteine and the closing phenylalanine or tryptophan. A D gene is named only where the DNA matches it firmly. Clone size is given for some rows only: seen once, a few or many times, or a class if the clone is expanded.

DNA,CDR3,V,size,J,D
TGTGCCACCCAGAGGACAGTGAACAATGAGCAGTTCTTC,CATQRTVNNEQFF,TRBV6-5,once,TRBJ2-1,.
TGTGCCAGTAGACCGCAGGGCAAGCCCTACGAGCAGTACTTC,CASRPQGKPYEQYF,TRBV19,.,TRBJ2-7,.
TGCGCCAGCAGCCCTGAGGGGTCCGGGACTGAAGCTTTCTTT,CASSPEGSGTEAFF,TRBV5-1,.,TRBJ1-1,.
TGTGCCAGCAGCCTATGGGGACGAGGGGGCGCACAGTATGGCTACACCTTC,CASSLWGRGGAQYGYTF,TRBV28,.,TRBJ1-2,TRBD1
TGTGCCAGCAGTTCGGACAGAAGCTCCTATAATTCACCCCTCCACTTT,CASSSDRSSYNSPLHF,TRBV7-9,.,TRBJ1-6,.
TGTGCCAGCAGCTTTGTGGGACAGGGAAAGGATACGCAGTATTTT,CASSFVGQGKDTQYF,TRBV5-8,.,TRBJ2-3,TRBD1
TGCGCCAGCAGCTTGGGGGACAGGGCCTACAATGAGCAGTTCTTC,CASSLGDRAYNEQFF,TRBV5-1,.,TRBJ2-1,TRBD1
TGTGCCACAACACAGGGGAATTCACCCCTCCACTTT,CATTQGNSPLHF,TRBV2,once,TRBJ1-6,TRBD1
TGCGCCAGCAGCCTGGAAGGTAGTGGGAACACCGGGGAGCTGTTTTTT,CASSLEGSGNTGELFF,TRBV4-1,.,TRBJ2-2,.
TGCGCCAGCAGCCCCGGACAGGACGCCTACGAGCAGTACTTC,CASSPGQDAYEQYF,TRBV5-1,.,TRBJ2-7,TRBD1
TGTGCCAGCAGCTCGGGTAGCGGGAACCCTTACAATGAGCAGTTCTTC,CASSSGSGNPYNEQFF,TRBV5-4,.,TRBJ2-1,TRBD2
TGCGCCAGCAGCCCAGATATGGGGCAGTACGAGCAGTACTTC,CASSPDMGQYEQYF,TRBV5-1,.,TRBJ2-7,.
TGTGCCAGCAGCTCTATTAAGGGAGGGTTCGAGCAGTACTTC,CASSSIKGGFEQYF,TRBV7-8,once,TRBJ2-7,TRBD2
TGTGCCAGCAGTTACTCGAGTACCGGATCTGGAAACACCATATATTTT,CASSYSSTGSGNTIYF,TRBV6-5,.,TRBJ1-3,.
TGTGCCAGCAGCTTATCGGGTGCGGGAGTGTCCTACAATGAGCAGTTCTTC,CASSLSGAGVSYNEQFF,TRBV7-2,.,TRBJ2-1,TRBD2
TGCGCCAGCAGCTTAGGGAGACAGCGAAACATTCAGTACTTC,CASSLGRQRNIQYF,TRBV5-1,.,TRBJ2-4,.
TGTGCCAGCAGTTTATGGGGGCTAGACAGGAACACTGAAGCTTTCTTT,CASSLWGLDRNTEAFF,TRBV28,.,TRBJ1-1,.
TGTGCCAGCAGCTTATCCGGGACGTACAATCAGCCCCAGCATTTT,CASSLSGTYNQPQHF,TRBV7-8,.,TRBJ1-5,.
TGTGCCAGTAGTGGGGGACCTTTGAACACTGAAGCTTTCTTT,CASSGGPLNTEAFF,TRBV19,.,TRBJ1-1,.
TGTGCCAGCAGTTCACTCAGGGGACTAGCAAATGAGCAGTTCTTC,CASSSLRGLANEQFF,TRBV28,once,TRBJ2-1,TRBD2
TGTGCCAGCAAACTCGGGACTAGCGGGAGGTATGAGCAGTTCTTC,CASKLGTSGRYEQFF,TRBV27,.,TRBJ2-1,TRBD2
TGTGCCAGCAGCTCGCCCAGCGTCAGGACCGGGGAGCTGTTTTTT,CASSSPSVRTGELFF,TRBV7-9,.,TRBJ2-2,.
TGTGCCAGCAGCCCCAGAAGGACCCTCTATAATTCACCCCTCCACTTT,CASSPRRTLYNSPLHF,TRBV14,.,TRBJ1-6,.
TGTGCCACGGGACAGCTGAACTACGAGCAGTACTTC,CATGQLNYEQYF,TRBV2,.,TRBJ2-7,TRBD1
TGTGCCAGCAGTTTTTCAGGGGGAGATCAGCCCCAGCATTTT,CASSFSGGDQPQHF,TRBV28,.,TRBJ1-5,TRBD1
TGCAGCGTTGTCCAGGGAGAGGGCAATCAGCCCCAGCATTTT,CSVVQGEGNQPQHF,TRBV29-1,.,TRBJ1-5,.
TGTGCCAGCAGCAAAGAGTTAGGACTAAACTCTGGAAACACCATATATTTT,CASSKELGLNSGNTIYF,TRBV21-1,.,TRBJ1-3,.
TGTGCCAGCAGCGGAGGGACAGGAACAAGCTCTGGGGCCAACGTCCTGACTTTC,CASSGGTGTSSGANVLTF,TRBV9,.,TRBJ2-6,TRBD1
TGTGCCAGCAGCCCCCGGACTAGCGGGAGGGCCAAGACCAGCGAGCAGTACTTC,CASSPRTSGRAKTSEQYF,TRBV21-1,.,TRBJ2-7,.
TGTGCCAGCAGCCCGGGCCAAGGGGGCGCGGGAGAGGAGCAGTACTTC,CASSPGQGGAGEEQYF,TRBV7-9,.,TRBJ2-7,.
TGTGCCTGGAGTGTAGGGGGGGCTGTTGGCTACACCTTC,CAWSVGGAVGYTF,TRBV30,.,TRBJ1-2,.
TGTGCCAGCAGTTCGGACAGGAACACTGAAGCTTTCTTT,CASSSDRNTEAFF,TRBV28,.,TRBJ1-1,.
TGTGCCAGCAGTTTATTAGCGACAGGGTCGGGTCAGCCCCAGCATTTT,CASSLLATGSGQPQHF,TRBV28,.,TRBJ1-5,TRBD1
TGTGCCAGCAGCGAGTCAGGGGGCCATGGCTACACCTTC,CASSESGGHGYTF,TRBV11-3,once,TRBJ1-2,TRBD1
TGTGCCAGCAGCCCTCCAGGGAGCTACAATGAGCAGTTCTTC,CASSPPGSYNEQFF,TRBV28,.,TRBJ2-1,.
TGTGCCAGCAGTGCGGGGACAGAAAATTCACCCCTCCACTTT,CASSAGTENSPLHF,TRBV2,.,TRBJ1-6,TRBD1
TGTGCCAGCGTGTGGGGGATAGCTGGGGCCAACGTCCTGACTTTC,CASVWGIAGANVLTF,TRBV6-5,.,TRBJ2-6,.
TGCGCCAGCAGCCCGACACCCAGGGACAGGGGGGTCACCGGGGAGCTGTTTTTT,CASSPTPRDRGVTGELFF,TRBV4-1,.,TRBJ2-2,TRBD1
TGTGCCAGCAGCAAGGGGACATCCAATCAGCCCCAGCATTTT,CASSKGTSNQPQHF,TRBV21-1,.,TRBJ1-5,.
TGTGCCAGCAGCTTGGGGGGTAACCGTGAAAAACTGTTTTTT,CASSLGGNREKLFF,TRBV5-5,.,TRBJ1-4,.
TGTGCCAGCAGTTTATTAGGTGGCTACACCTTC,CASSLLGGYTF,TRBV28,.,TRBJ1-2,.
TGTGCCAGCAGTTTTCAGGGGGGGGGAGGCTACACCTTC,CASSFQGGGGYTF,TRBV6-5,.,TRBJ1-2,TRBD1
TGTGCAATCAGGGGGGCCTGGAACTATGGCTACACCTTC,CAIRGAWNYGYTF,TRBV6-5,.,TRBJ1-2,TRBD1
TGTGCCAGCAGCTCGGACAGGGGGCTAAATTCACCCCTCCACTTT,CASSSDRGLNSPLHF,TRBV7-9,once,TRBJ1-6,TRBD1
TGTGCCAGCAGCTTGATGGGTTCGGGCACTGAAGCTTTCTTT,CASSLMGSGTEAFF,TRBV5-5,.,TRBJ1-1,.
TGTGCCAGCAGTCCGGCCGGATTAGGCTTGCACTACAATGAGCAGTTCTTC,CASSPAGLGLHYNEQFF,TRBV6-6,.,TRBJ2-1,.
TGTGCCAGCAATTTCGCAGGACTAGCGGTTAACACCGGGGAGCTGTTTTTT,CASNFAGLAVNTGELFF,TRBV9,.,TRBJ2-2,TRBD2
TGTGCCAGCCAATTTACGCTACAGTCCTACGAGCAGTACTTC,CASQFTLQSYEQYF,TRBV6-5,.,TRBJ2-7,.
TGTGCCAGTAGCCTATTCACGGATTTCAGTAGCAATCAGCCCCAGCATTTT,CASSLFTDFSSNQPQHF,TRBV19,.,TRBJ1-5,.
TGTGCCAGTAGTATTAGGCGGGGGGGAAGTCGCAATCAGCCCCAGCATTTT,CASSIRRGGSRNQPQHF,TRBV19,.,TRBJ1-5,.